This T cell receptor (beta chain) derives from a study of CXCR3-negative and CXCR3-positive naive CD8 T cells. cDNA libraries for TRB were generated by 5' RACE incorporating UMI labels. TCRdb reprocessed the 5' RACE reads and keeps a single row for each CDR3 protein, giving no DNA. The repertoire table contains 90,000 to 95,000 distinct CDR3 sequences. The germline CDR1 and CDR2 sequences are SGHNT and YENEEA. This CDR3 region has 16 residues. The chain combines TRBV11-3 with TRBJ2-2. Sequences were obtained from naive CXCR3- CD8+ T cells from blood. Subset specified: CD45RO-CCR7+CD27+CD95- naive CD8+ T cells lacking CXCR3 (TNR3-). The clonotype originates from a human donor in good health. Some clones in this sample may be carry-over from other donors' samples. The CDR3 protein is CASSHGKSANTGELFF.